The sequence of this T cell receptor (beta chain) was determined in a study of molecular identifiers for immune sequencing clone quantification. In the study overall: In replicates, RNA from around 20,000 or 100,000 naive CD8 cells was divided five ways and four parts were sequenced. General observations from the study: Effector cells had over 99% of their molecules in clones above 20 RNA copies, while naive cells had under 1%.

Both previously described methods and listed TCR primers were employed to make bulk TCR libraries. TCRdb passed the PCR reads through MiXCR, listing each CDR3 protein once. The data contain more than 70,000 distinct CDR3 sequences, roughly a fifth of them seen just once; the ten biggest clones take up more than 1%. The authors sorted naive CD8 T cells as CD8+CD4-CCR7+CD45RA+. CDR1 MGHRA and CDR2 YSYEKL come from the germline V gene. J lost 0 bases, V lost 1 base, and 2 bases had no gene match. The CDR3 consists of 15 residues. This clonotype was picked up many times. What it binds is unknown. The J gene is TRBJ1-1, the V gene TRBV4-1; 7 nucleotides align to TRBD1. The TCR originated in a human donor in good health. Some libraries in this study had Jurkat cell RNA spiked in. Input material: naive CD8+ T cells from blood, with Jurkat cell RNA spiked in. Subset meaning: FACS-sorted CD8+CD4-CCR7+CD45RA+ naive T cells. The CDR3 loop reads CASSQAQGMNTEAFF. In DNA, the CDR3 is TGCGCCAGCAGCCAAGCACAGGGGATGAACACTGAAGCTTTCTTT.